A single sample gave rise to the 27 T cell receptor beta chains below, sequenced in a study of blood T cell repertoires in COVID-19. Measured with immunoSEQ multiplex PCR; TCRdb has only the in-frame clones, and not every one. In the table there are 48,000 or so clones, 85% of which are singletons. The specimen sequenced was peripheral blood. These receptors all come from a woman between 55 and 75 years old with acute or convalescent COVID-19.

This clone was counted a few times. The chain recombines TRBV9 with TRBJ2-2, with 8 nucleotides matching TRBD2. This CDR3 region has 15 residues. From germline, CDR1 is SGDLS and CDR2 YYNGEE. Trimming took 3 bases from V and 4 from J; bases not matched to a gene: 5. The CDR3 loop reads CASSAEGLGTGELFF. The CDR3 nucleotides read TGTGCCAGCAGCGCGGAGGGACTAGGCACCGGGGAGCTGTTTTTT.

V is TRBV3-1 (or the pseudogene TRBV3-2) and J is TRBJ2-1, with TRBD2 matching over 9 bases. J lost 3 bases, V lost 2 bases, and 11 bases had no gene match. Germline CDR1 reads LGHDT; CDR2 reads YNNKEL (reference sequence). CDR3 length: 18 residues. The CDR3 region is CASSQYWTSDSYYNEQFF. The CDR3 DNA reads TGTGCCAGCAGCCAATATTGGACTAGCGACTCCTACTACAATGAGCAGTTCTTC.

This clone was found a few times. The CDR3 sequence is CASQTGARGTEAFF. Written as DNA, the CDR3 is TGCGCCAGCCAAACAGGGGCGAGGGGAACTGAAGCTTTCTTT. The chain employs TRBV10-2 and TRBJ1-1, with 7 bases that match TRBD1. Per germline, CDR1 WSHSY and CDR2 SAAADI. Trimming removed 8 bases from V and 5 bases from J; junction bases left unmatched: 11. CDR3 size: 14 residues.

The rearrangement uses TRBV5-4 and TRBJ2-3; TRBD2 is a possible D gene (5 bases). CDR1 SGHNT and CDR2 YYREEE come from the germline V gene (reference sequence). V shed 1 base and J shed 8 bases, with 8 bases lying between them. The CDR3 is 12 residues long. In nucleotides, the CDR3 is TGTGCCAGCAGCTTGCAAGGAGGTACGCAGTATTTT. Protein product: CASSLQGGTQYF.

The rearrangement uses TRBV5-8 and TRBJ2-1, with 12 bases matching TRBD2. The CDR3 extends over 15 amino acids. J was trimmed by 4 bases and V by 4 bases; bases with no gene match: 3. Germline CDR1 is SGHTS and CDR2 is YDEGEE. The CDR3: CASSKGLAGYNEQFF. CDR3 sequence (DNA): TGTGCCAGCAGCAAGGGACTAGCGGGTTACAATGAGCAGTTCTTC.

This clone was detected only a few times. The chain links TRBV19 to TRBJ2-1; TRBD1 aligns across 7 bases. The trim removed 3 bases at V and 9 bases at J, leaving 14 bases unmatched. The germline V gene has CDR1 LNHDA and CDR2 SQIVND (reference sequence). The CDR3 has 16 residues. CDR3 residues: CASSMGRQGIGSEQFF. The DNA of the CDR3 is TGTGCCAGTAGTATGGGAAGACAGGGAATCGGAAGTGAGCAGTTCTTC.

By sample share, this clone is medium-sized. The CDR3, as DNA: TGTGCTAGTGTTGCTGGGACAGCGAACACCGGGGAGCTGTTTTTT. It yields the protein CASVAGTANTGELFF. The rearrangement links TRBV12-5 to TRBJ2-2, with 7 bases that match TRBD1. The germline CDR1 and CDR2 sequences are LGHNT and FRNRAP. Trimming at V came to 7 bases and at J to 0 bases, leaving 5 bases not matched to a gene. The CDR3 is 15 residues long.

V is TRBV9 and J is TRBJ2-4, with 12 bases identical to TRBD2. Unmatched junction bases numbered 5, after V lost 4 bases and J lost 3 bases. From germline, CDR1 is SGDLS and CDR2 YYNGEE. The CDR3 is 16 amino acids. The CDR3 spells CASSPGLAGHKNIQYF. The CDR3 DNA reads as TGTGCCAGCAGCCCCGGACTAGCGGGACACAAAAACATTCAGTACTTC.

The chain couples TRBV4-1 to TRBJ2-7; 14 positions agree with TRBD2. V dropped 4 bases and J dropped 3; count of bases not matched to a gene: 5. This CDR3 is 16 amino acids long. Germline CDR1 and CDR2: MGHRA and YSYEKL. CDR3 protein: CASSRGTSGGYYEQYF. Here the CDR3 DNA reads TGCGCCAGCAGCCGAGGGACTAGCGGGGGTTACTACGAGCAGTACTTC.

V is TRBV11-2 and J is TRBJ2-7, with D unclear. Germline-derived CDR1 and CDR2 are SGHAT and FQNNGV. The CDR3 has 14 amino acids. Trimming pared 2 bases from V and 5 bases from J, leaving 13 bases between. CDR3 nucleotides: TGTGCCAGCAGCTTATGGGCAGGTGGGCACGAGCAGTACTTC. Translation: CASSLWAGGHEQYF.

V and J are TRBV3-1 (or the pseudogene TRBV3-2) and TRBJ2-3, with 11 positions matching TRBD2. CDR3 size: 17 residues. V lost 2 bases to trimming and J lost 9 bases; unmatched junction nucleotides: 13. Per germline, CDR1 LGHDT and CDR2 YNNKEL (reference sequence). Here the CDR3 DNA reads TGTGCCAGCAGCCAACCCGGGGGACTAGCGGACACGGGGACGCAGTATTTT. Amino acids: CASSQPGGLADTGTQYF.

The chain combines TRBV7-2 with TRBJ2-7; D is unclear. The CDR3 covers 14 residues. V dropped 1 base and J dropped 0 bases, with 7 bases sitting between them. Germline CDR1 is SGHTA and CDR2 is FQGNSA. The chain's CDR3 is CASSLEQSSYEQYF. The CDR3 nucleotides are TGTGCCAGCAGCTTAGAACAGAGCTCCTACGAGCAGTACTTC.

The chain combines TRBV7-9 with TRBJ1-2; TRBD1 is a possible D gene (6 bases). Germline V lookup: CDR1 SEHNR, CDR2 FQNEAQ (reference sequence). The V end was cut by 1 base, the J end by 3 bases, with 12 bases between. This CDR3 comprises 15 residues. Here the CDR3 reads CASSLVRGADYGYTF. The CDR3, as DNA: TGTGCCAGCAGCTTAGTCAGGGGCGCAGACTATGGCTACACCTTC.

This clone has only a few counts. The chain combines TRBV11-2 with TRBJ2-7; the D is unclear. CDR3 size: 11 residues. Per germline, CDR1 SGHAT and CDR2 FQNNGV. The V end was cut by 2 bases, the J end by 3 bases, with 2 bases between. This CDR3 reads CASSLLYEQYF. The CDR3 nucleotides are TGTGCCAGCAGCTTACTCTACGAGCAGTACTTC.

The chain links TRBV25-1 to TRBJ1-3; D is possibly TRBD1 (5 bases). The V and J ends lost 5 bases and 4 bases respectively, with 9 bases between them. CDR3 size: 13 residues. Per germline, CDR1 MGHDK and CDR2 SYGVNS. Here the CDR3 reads CASSPWGGNTIYF. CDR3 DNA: TGTGCCAGCAGTCCTTGGGGCGGAAACACCATATATTTT.

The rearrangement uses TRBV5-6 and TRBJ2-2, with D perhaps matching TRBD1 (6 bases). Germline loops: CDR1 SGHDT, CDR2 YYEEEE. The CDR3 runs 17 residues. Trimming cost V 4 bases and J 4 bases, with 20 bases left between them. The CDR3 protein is CASSVVTNREFTGELFF. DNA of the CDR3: TGTGCCAGCAGCGTCGTCACAAACAGGGAGTTCACCGGGGAGCTGTTTTTT.

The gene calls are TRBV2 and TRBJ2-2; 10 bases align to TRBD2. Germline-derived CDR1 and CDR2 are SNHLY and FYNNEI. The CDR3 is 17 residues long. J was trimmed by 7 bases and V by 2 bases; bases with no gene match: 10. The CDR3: CASSELGTSGISGELFF. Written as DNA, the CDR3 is TGTGCCAGCAGTGAATTGGGTACTAGCGGGATCAGCGGGGAGCTGTTTTTT.

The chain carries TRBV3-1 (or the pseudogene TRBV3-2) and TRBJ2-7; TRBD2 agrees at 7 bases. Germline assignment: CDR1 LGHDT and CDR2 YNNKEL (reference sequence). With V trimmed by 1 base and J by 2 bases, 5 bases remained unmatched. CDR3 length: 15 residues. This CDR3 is CASSQVGAGAYEQYF. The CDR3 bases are TGTGCCAGCAGCCAAGTTGGGGCGGGGGCCTACGAGCAGTACTTC.

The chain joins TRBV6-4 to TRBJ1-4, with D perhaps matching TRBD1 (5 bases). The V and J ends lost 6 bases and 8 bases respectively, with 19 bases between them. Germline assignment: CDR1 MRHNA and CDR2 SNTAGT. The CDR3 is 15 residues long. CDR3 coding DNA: TGTGCCAGCAGCCGGGAGGGGCAGGGAAAGGAAAAACTGTTTTTT. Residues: CASSREGQGKEKLFF.

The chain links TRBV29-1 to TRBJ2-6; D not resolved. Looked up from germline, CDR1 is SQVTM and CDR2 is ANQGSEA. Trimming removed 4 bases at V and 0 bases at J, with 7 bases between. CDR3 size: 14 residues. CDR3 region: CSVGAYSGANVLTF. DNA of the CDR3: TGCAGCGTTGGGGCCTACTCTGGGGCCAACGTCCTGACTTTC.

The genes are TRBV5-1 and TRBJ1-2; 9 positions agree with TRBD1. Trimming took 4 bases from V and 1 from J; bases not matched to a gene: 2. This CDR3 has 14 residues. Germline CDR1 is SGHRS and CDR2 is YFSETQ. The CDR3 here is CASSGQGLNYGYTF. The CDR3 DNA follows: TGCGCCAGCAGCGGACAGGGGCTTAACTATGGCTACACCTTC.

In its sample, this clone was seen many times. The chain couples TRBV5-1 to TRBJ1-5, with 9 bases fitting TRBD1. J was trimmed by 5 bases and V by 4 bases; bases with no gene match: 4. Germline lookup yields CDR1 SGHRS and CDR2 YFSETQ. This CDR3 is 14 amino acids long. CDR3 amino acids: CASSPDRGDQPQHF. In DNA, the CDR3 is TGCGCCAGCAGCCCGGACAGGGGCGATCAGCCCCAGCATTTT.

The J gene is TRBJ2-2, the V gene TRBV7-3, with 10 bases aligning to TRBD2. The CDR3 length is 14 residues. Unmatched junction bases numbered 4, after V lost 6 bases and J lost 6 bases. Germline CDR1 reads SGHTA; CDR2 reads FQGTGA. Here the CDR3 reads CASRTSGYSGELFF. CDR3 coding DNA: TGTGCCAGCAGGACTAGCGGGTACTCCGGGGAGCTGTTTTTT. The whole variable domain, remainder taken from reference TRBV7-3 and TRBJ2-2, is GAGVSQTPSNKVTEKGKYVELRCDPISGHTALYWYRQSLGQGPEFLIYFQGTGAADDSGLPNDRFFAVRPEGSVSTLKIQRTERGDSAVYLCASRTSGYSGELFFGEGSRLTVL.

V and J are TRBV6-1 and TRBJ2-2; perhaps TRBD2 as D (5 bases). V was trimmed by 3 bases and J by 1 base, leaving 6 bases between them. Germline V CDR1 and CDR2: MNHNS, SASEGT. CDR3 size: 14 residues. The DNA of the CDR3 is TGTGCCAGCAGTGACGGGATGAACACCGGGGAGCTGTTTTTT. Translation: CASSDGMNTGELFF.

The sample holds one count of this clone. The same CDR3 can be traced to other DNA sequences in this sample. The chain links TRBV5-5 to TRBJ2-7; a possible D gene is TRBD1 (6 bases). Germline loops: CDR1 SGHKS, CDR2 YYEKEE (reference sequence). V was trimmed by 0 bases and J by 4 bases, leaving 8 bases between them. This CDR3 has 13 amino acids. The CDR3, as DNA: TGTGCCAGCAGCTTGGCACAGGGTTACGAGCAGTACTTC. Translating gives CASSLAQGYEQYF.

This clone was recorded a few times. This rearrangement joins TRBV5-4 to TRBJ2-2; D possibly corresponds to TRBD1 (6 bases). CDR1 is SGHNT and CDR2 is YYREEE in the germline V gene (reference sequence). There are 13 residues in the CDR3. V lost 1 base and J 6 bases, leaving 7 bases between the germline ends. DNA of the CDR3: TGTGCCAGCAGCTTGAAGGGGGCCGGGGAGCTGTTTTTT. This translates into CASSLKGAGELFF.

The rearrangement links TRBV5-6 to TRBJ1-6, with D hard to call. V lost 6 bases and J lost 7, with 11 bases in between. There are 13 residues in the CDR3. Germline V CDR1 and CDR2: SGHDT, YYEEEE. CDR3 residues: CASTRERNSPLHF. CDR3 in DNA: TGTGCCAGCACAAGGGAGAGGAATTCACCCCTCCACTTT.